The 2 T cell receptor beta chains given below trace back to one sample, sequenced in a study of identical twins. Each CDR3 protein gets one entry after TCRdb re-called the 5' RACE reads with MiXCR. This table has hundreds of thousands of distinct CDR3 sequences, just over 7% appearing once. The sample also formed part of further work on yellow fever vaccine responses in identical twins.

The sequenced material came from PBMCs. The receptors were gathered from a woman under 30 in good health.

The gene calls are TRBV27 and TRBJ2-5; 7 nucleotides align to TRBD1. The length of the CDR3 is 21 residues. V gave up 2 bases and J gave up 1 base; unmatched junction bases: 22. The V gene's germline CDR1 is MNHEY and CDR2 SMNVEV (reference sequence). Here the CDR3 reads CASSLPLGGQRVGLTQETQYF. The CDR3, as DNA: TGTGCCAGCAGTTTACCCCTTGGGGGACAGAGGGTAGGGTTGACCCAAGAGACCCAGTACTTC.

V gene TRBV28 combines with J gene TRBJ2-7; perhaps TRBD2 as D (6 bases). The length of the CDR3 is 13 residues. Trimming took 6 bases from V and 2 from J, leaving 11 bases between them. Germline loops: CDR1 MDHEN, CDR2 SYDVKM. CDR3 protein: CASRQWGAYEQYV. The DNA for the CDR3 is TGTGCCAGCAGGCAGTGGGGGGCCTACGAGCAGTACGTC.